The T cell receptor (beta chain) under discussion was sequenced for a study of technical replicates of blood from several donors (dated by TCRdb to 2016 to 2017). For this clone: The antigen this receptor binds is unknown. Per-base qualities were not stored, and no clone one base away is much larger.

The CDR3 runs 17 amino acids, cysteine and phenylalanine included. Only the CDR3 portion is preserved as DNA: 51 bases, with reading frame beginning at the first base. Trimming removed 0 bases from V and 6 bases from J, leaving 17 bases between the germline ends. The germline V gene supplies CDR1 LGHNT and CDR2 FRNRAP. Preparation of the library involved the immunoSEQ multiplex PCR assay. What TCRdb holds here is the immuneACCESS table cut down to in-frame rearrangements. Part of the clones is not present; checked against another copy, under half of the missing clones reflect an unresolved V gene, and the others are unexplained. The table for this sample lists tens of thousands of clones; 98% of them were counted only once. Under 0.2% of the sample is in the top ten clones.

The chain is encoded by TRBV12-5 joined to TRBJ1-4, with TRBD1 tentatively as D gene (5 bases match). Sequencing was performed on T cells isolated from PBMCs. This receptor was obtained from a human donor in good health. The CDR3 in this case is CASGLVRGVERDEKLFF. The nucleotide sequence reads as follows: TGTGCTAGTGGTTTGGTACGGGGGGTAGAAAGGGATGAAAAACTGTTTTTT. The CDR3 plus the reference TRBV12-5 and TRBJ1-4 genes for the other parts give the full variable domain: DARVTQTPRHKVTEMGQEVTMRCQPILGHNTVFWYRQTMMQGLELLAYFRNRAPLDDSGMPKDRFSAEMPDATLATLKIQPSEPRDSAVYFCASGLVRGVERDEKLFFGSGTQLSVL.